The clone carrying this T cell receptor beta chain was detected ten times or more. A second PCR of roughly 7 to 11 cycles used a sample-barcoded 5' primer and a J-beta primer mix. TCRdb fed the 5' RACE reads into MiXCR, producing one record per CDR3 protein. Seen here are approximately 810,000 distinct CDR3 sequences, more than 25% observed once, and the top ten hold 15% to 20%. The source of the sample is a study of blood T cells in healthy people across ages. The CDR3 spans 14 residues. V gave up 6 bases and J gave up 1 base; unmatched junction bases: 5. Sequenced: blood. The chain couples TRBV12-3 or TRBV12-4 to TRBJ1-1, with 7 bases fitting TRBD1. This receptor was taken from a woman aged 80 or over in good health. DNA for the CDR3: TGTGCCAGCAGCGCGACAGGGAGGAACACTGAAGCTTTCTTT. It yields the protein CASSATGRNTEAFF.